This TCR beta chain derives from a study of cytomegalovirus exposure and HLA in healthy donors. Across the whole study: Unique TCRs numbering about 87 million, obtained from HLA-typed donors, made up an early data release. Study-wide results and limits: Later analysis revealed greater clonal expansion in HLA-associated TCR beta chains than in equally common others. Across donors, most TCRs were seen rarely, yet some public ones were widespread. Sequences of the TCR beta chain were said to predict the HLA-A and HLA-B alleles of most subjects accurately.

Concerning this clone itself: Its cognate antigen is unknown.

60 Vbeta and 13 Jbeta primers were used in PCR. Sequencing was performed with immunoSEQ multiplex PCR; in TCRdb, only in-frame clones are kept and a portion is missing. The sample lists some 150,000 clones; about 70% were seen once. CDR1 is SGHAT and CDR2 is FQNNGV in the germline V gene. Germline trimming cut 5 bases from V and 4 bases from J; bases unmatched to any gene: 8. This CDR3 has 16 residues. Material for sequencing was PBMCs. This chain joins TRBV11-2 and TRBJ2-6; 7 bases map to TRBD1. The receptor was isolated from a woman aged 60 to 75 in good health and CMV-seropositive. For the CDR3, the DNA is TGTGCCAGCAGCAACAGACAGGGATCCGGGGCCAACGTCCTGACTTTC. Amino acid sequence: CASSNRQGSGANVLTF.